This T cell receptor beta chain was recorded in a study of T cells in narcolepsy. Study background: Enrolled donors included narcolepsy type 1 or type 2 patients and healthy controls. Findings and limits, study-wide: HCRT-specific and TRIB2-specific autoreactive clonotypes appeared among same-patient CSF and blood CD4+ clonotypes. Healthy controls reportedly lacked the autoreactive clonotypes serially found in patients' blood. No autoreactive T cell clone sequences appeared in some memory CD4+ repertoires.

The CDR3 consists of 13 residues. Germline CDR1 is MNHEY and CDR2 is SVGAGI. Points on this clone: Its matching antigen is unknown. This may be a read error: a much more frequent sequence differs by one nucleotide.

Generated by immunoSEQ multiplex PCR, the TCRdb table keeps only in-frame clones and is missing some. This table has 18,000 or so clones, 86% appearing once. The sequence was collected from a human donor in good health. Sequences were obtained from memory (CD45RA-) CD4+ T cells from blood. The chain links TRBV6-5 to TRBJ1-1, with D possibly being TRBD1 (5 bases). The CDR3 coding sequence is TGTGCCAGCAGTTGGGGCAGGAACACTGAAGGTTTCTTT. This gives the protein CASSWGRNTEGFF.